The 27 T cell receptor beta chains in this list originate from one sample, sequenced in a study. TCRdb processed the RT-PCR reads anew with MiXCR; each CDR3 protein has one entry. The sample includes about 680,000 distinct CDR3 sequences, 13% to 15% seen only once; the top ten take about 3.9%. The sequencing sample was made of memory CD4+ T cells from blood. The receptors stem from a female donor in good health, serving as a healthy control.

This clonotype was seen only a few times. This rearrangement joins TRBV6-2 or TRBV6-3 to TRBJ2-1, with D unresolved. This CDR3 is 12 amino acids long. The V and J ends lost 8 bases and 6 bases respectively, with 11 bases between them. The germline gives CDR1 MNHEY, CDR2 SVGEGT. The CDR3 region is CASGSPFNEQFF. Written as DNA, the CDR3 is TGTGCCAGCGGGTCCCCGTTCAATGAGCAGTTCTTC.

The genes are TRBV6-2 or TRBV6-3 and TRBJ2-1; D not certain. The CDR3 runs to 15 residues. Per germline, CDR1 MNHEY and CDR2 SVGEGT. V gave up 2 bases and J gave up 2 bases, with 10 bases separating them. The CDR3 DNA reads TGTGCCAGCAGTTACACCCGGGTTGCCTACAATGAGCAGTTCTTC. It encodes CASSYTRVAYNEQFF.

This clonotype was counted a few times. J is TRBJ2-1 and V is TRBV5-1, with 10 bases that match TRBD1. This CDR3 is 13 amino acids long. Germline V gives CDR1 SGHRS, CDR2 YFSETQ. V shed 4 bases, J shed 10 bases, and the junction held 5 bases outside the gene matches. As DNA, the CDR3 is TGCGCCAGCAGCGGAGGGACAGGGGACGAGCAGTTCTTC. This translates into CASSGGTGDEQFF. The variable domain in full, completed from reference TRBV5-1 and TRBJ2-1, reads KAGVTQTPRYLIKTRGQQVTLSCSPISGHRSVSWYQQTPGQGLQFLFEYFSETQRNKGNFPGRFSGRQFSNSRSEMNVSTLELGDSALYLCASSGGTGDEQFFGPGTRLTVL.

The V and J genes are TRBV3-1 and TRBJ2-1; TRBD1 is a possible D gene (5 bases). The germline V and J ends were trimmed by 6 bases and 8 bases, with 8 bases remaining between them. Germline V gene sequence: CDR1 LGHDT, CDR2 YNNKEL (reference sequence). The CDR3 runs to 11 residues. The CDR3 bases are TGTGCCAGCAGATCACAGGATGAGCAGTTCTTC. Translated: CASRSQDEQFF.

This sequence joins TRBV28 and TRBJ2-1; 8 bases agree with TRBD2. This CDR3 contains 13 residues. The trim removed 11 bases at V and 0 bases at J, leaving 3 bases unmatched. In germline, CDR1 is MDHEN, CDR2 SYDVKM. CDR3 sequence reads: CAGSGNSYNEQFF. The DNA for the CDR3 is TGTGCCGGTAGCGGGAACTCCTACAATGAGCAGTTCTTC.

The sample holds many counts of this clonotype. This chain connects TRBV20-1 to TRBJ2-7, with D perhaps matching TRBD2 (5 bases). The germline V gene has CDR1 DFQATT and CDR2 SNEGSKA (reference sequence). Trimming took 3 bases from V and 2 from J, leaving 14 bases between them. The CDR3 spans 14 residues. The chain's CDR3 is CSASRTGLTYEQYF. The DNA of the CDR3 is TGCAGTGCTAGCCGGACCGGACTGACCTACGAGCAGTACTTC.

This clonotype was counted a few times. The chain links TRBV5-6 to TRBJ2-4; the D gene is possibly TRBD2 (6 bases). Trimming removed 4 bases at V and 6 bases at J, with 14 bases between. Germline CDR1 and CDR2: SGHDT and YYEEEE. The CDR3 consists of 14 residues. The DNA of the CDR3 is TGTGCCAGCAGCAGCGGGTTCATGGGAAACATTCAGTACTTC. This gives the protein CASSSGFMGNIQYF.

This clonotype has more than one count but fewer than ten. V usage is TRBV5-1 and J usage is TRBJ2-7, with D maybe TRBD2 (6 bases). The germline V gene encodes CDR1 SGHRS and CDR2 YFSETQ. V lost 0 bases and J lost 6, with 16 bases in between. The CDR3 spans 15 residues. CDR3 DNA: TGCGCCAGCAGCTTGGAGGGACTCCACAACGGCGAGCAGTACTTC. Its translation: CASSLEGLHNGEQYF.

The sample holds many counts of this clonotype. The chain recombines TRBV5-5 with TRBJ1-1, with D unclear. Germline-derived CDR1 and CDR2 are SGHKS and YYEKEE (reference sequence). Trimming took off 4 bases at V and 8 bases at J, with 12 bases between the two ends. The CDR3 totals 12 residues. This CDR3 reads CASSPRGLEAFF. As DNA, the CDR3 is TGTGCCAGCAGCCCCCGAGGGCTCGAAGCTTTCTTT. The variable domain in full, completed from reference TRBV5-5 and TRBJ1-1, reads DAGVTQSPTHLIKTRGQQVTLRCSPISGHKSVSWYQQVLGQGPQFIFQYYEKEERGRGNFPDRFSARQFPNYSSELNVNALLLGDSALYLCASSPRGLEAFFGQGTRLTVV.

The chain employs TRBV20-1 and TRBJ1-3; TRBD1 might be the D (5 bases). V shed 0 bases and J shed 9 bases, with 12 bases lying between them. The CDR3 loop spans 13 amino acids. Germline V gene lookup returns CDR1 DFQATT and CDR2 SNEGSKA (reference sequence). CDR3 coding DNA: TGCAGTGCTAGAGATTTCACAGGACTCACCATATATTTT. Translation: CSARDFTGLTIYF.

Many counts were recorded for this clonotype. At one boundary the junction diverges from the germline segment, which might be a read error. CDR3 in amino acids: CSAEEGQGAAGELFF. The CDR3 nucleotides are TGCAGCGCTGAAGAGGGACAGGGGGCGGCCGGGGAGCTGTTTTTT. This rearrangement joins TRBV29-1 to TRBJ2-2; 12 bases agree with TRBD1. The CDR3 loop spans 15 amino acids. In germline, CDR1 is SQVTM, CDR2 ANQGSEA.

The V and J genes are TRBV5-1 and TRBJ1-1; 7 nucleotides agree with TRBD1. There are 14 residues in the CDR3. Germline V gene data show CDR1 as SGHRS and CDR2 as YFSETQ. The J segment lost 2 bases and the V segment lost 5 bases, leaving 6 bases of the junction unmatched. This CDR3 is CASREWTGNTEAFF. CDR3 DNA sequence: TGCGCCAGCAGGGAGTGGACAGGTAACACTGAAGCTTTCTTT.

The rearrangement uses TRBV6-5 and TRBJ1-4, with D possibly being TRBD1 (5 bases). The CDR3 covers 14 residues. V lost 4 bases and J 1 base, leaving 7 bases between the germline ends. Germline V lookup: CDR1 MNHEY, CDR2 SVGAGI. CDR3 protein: CASSWGRTNEKLFF. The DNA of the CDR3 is TGTGCCAGCAGTTGGGGGAGAACTAATGAAAAACTGTTTTTT.

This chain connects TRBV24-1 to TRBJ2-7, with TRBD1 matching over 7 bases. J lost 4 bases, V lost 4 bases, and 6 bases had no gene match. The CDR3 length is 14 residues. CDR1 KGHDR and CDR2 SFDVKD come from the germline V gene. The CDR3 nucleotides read TGTGCCACCAGTGACTCTACAGGGGAATACGAGCAGTACTTC. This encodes CATSDSTGEYEQYF.

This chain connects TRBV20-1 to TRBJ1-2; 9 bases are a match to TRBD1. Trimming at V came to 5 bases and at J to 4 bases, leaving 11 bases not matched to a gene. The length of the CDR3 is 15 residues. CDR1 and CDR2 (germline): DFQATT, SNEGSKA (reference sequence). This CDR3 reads CSASLATGGSYGYTF. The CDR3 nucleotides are TGCAGTGCTTCCCTAGCCACAGGGGGCAGCTATGGCTACACCTTC.

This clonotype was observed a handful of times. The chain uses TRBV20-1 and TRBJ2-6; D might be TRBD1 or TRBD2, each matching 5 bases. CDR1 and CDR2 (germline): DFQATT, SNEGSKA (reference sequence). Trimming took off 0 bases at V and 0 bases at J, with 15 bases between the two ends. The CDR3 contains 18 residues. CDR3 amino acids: CSARDPGPSSSGANVLTF. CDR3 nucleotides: TGCAGTGCTAGAGACCCGGGACCGAGCAGCTCTGGGGCCAACGTCCTGACTTTC.

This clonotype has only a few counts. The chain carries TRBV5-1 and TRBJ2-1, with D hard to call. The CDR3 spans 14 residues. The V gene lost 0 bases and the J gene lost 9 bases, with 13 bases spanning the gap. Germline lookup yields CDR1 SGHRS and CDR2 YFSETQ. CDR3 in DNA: TGCGCCAGCAGCTTGGTAACCGCTAAGGGTGAGCAGTTCTTC. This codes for CASSLVTAKGEQFF.

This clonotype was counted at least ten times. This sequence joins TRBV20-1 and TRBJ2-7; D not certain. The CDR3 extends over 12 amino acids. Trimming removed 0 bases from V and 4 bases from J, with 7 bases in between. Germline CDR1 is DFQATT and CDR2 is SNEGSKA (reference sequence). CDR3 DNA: TGCAGTGCTAGAGATCAACCATACGAGCAGTACTTC. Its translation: CSARDQPYEQYF.

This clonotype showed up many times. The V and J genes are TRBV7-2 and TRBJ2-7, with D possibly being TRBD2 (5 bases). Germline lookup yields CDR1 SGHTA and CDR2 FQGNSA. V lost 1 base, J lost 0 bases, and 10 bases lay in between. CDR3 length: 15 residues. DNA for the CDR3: TGTGCCAGCAGCTTAGGCGGAGGCAGCTCCTACGAGCAGTACTTC. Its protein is CASSLGGGSSYEQYF.

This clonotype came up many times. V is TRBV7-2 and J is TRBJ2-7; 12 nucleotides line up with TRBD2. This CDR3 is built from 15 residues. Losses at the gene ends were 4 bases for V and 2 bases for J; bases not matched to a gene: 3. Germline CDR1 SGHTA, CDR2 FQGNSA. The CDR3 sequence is CASSSLAGGAYEQYF. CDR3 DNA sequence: TGTGCCAGCAGCTCCCTAGCGGGAGGGGCCTACGAGCAGTACTTC.

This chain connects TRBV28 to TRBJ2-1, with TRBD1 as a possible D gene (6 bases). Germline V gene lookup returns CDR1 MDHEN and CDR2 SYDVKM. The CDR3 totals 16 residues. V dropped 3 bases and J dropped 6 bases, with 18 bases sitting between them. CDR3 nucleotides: TGTGCCAGCAGTTTCCTCGGGCCTTCCAGGGGCAATGAGCAGTTCTTC. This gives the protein CASSFLGPSRGNEQFF.

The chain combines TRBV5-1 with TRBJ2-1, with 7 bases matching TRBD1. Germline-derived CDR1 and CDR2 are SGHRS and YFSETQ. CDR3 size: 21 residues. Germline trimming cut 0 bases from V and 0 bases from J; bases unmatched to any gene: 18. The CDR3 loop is CASSLEGARGPQLDSYNEQFF. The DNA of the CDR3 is TGCGCCAGCAGCTTGGAGGGGGCACGGGGCCCCCAACTTGACTCCTACAATGAGCAGTTCTTC.

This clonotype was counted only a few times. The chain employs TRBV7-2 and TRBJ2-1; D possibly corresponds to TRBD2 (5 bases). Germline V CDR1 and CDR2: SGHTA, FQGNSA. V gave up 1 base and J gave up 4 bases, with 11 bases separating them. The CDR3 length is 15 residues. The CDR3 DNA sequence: TGTGCCAGCAGCTTAGTGGGAGCCCAATACAATGAGCAGTTCTTC. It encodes CASSLVGAQYNEQFF.

The CDR3 here is CASSSQWGTGVNYGYTF. In DNA form, the CDR3 reads TGTGCCAGTAGTTCCCAGTGGGGGACAGGGGTCAACTATGGCTACACCTTC. This chain links TRBV19 with TRBJ1-2; 10 nucleotides align to TRBD1. CDR1 is LNHDA and CDR2 is SQIVND in the germline V gene (reference sequence). V was pared by 5 bases and J by 2 bases, with 11 bases of the junction left unmatched. The CDR3 has 17 amino acids.

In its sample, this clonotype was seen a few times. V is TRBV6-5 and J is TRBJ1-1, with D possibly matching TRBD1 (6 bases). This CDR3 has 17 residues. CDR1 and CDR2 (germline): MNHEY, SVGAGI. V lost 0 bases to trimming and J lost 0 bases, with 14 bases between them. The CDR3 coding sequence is TGTGCCAGCAGTTACTCGGGGGCAGGGGCTTTGAACACTGAAGCTTTCTTT. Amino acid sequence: CASSYSGAGALNTEAFF.

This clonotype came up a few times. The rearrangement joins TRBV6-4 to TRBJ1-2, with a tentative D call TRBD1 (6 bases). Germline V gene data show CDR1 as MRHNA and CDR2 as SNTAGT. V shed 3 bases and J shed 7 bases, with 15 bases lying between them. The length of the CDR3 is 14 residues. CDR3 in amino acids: CASSEAQGARGYTF. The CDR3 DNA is TGTGCCAGCAGTGAAGCACAGGGCGCTCGTGGCTACACCTTC.

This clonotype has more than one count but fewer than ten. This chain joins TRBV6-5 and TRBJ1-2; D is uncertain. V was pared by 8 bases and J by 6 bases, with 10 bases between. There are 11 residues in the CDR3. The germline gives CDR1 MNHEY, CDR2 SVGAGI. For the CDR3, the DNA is TGTGCCAGCGGGTCTTACAATGGCTACACCTTC. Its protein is CASGSYNGYTF.